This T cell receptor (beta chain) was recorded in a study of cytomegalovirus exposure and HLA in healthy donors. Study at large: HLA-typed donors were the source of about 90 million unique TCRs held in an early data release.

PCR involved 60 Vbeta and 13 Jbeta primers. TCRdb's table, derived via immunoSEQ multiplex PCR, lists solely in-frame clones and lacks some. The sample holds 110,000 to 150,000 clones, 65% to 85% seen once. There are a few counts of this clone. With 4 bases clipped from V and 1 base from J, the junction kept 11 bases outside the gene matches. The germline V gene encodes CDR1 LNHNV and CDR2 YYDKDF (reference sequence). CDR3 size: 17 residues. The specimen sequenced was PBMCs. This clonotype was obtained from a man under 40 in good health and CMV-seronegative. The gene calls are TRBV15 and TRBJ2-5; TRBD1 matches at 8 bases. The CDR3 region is CATSKPTGVALQETQYF. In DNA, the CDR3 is TGTGCCACCAGCAAACCGACAGGGGTGGCCCTCCAAGAGACCCAGTACTTC.